Listed here are 30 T cell receptor beta chains from one sample, sequenced in a study of Ad26.COV2.S vaccination and SARS-CoV-2 variants. Treatment here: around 19 received Ad26.COV2.S at low or high dose, single or two shots; about 5 received placebo; per-sample allocation not given. Day 63 after the first vaccine or placebo injection was the time point for sampling. Sequenced by immunoSEQ multiplex PCR; TCRdb stores in-frame clones only, minus some. The top ten clones hold 13% of a sample with about 440,000 clones, 87% of them seen once. Sequencing was performed on peripheral blood, taken in a trial of Ad26.COV2.S vaccine versus placebo. These receptors were collected from a person aged 18-60 years who received the Ad26.COV2.S COVID-19 vaccine or a placebo.

In its sample, this clone was seen a few times. The rearrangement joins TRBV5-5 to TRBJ1-5; D is ambiguous. V lost 4 bases and J lost 2, with 10 bases in between. The CDR3 consists of 14 residues. Germline CDR1 SGHKS, CDR2 YYEKEE (reference sequence). The CDR3 region is CASSLEGRNQPQHF. The CDR3, as DNA: TGTGCCAGCAGCCTAGAGGGCCGCAATCAGCCCCAGCATTTT.

A word on this clone: Other DNA sequences in the same sample also yield this CDR3. This chain links TRBV6-2 or TRBV6-3 with TRBJ2-3; no definite D call. This CDR3 has 15 amino acids. Germline loops: CDR1 MNHEY, CDR2 SVGEGT. The germline V and J ends were trimmed by 0 bases and 2 bases, with 9 bases remaining between them. CDR3 amino acids: CASSYSSSITDTQYF. The CDR3 DNA follows: TGTGCCAGCAGTTACTCGTCCTCGATCACAGATACGCAGTATTTT.

The genes are TRBV19 and TRBJ2-3; D not resolved. This CDR3 is built from 13 residues. V dropped 6 bases and J dropped 1 base, with 8 bases sitting between them. CDR1 and CDR2 (germline): LNHDA, SQIVND (reference sequence). The CDR3 loop reads CASRTYGTDTQYF. Here the CDR3 DNA reads TGTGCCAGTAGGACTTATGGCACAGATACGCAGTATTTT.

The chain joins TRBV9 to TRBJ2-7; D is perhaps TRBD1 or TRBD2 (6 bases each). Per germline, CDR1 SGDLS and CDR2 YYNGEE. Trimming took off 3 bases at V and 3 bases at J, with 16 bases between the two ends. The CDR3 extends over 15 amino acids. The CDR3 here is CASSASEGGFYEQYF. For the CDR3, the DNA is TGTGCCAGCAGCGCTTCCGAGGGGGGCTTCTACGAGCAGTACTTC.

The CDR3 loop is CSASRQGGYTF. DNA of the CDR3: TGCAGTGCTAGTAGGCAAGGAGGCTACACCTTC. V gene TRBV20-1 combines with J gene TRBJ1-2; D is unclear. Germline CDR1 is DFQATT and CDR2 is SNEGSKA (reference sequence). V was cut by 3 bases and J by 8 bases, with 10 bases left in between. This CDR3 is built from 11 residues.

The chain has TRBV7-3 and TRBJ2-1, with 9 bases aligning to TRBD2. Germline CDR1 SGHTA, CDR2 FQGTGA. J was trimmed by 3 bases and V by 0 bases; bases with no gene match: 3. This CDR3 is built from 16 residues. The CDR3 region has the DNA TGTGCCAGCAGCTTAACTAGCGGGAGTTTCTACAATGAGCAGTTCTTC. It codes for CASSLTSGSFYNEQFF.

The J gene is TRBJ2-7, the V gene TRBV6-2 or TRBV6-3; no firm D call. The CDR3 sequence is 10 residues long. Per the germline V gene, CDR1 is MNHEY and CDR2 is SVGEGT. V shed 2 bases and J shed 7 bases, with 3 bases lying between them. CDR3 residues: CASSYREQYF. DNA for the CDR3: TGTGCCAGCAGTTACAGGGAGCAGTACTTC.

On this clone itself: Germline and junction disagree at one end, which may indicate a read error. This rearrangement joins TRBV5-1 to TRBJ1-2; 9 nucleotides line up with TRBD1. The CDR3 extends over 15 amino acids. Germline lookup yields CDR1 SGHRS and CDR2 YFSETQ. The DNA of the CDR3 is TGCGCCAGCAGCTTGGCACAGGGGGCTAAGTATGGCTACACCTTC. Its translation is CASSLAQGAKYGYTF.

The rearrangement uses TRBV5-4 and TRBJ1-1; TRBD1 matches 8 bases. This CDR3 spans 13 amino acids. From germline, CDR1 is SGHNT and CDR2 YYREEE (reference sequence). The junction had 9 bases not matched to a gene; V was cut back by 4 bases and J by 10 bases. Here the CDR3 DNA reads TGTGCCAGCAGCGACCGGACAGGGCTTGCAGCTTTCTTT. It is translated as CASSDRTGLAAFF.

The V and J genes are TRBV6-8 and TRBJ2-1; the match to TRBD2 covers 14 bases. This CDR3 contains 19 residues. V trimming: 6 bases; J trimming: 5 bases; junction bases outside the gene matches: 15. Germline values: CDR1 MNHGY, CDR2 SAAAGT. This CDR3 reads CASSLGTSGRRHTHNEQFF. CDR3 bases: TGTGCCAGCAGCCTCGGGACTAGCGGGAGAAGACACACACACAATGAGCAGTTCTTC.

This sequence joins TRBV11-3 and TRBJ2-1; tentatively, D is TRBD1 (5 bases). The V end was cut by 4 bases, the J end by 2 bases, with 12 bases between. The CDR3 loop spans 15 amino acids. Germline V lookup: CDR1 SGHNT, CDR2 YENEEA. Written as DNA, the CDR3 is TGTGCCAGCAGCTACGACAGTGTCACCTACAATGAGCAGTTCTTC. Translated: CASSYDSVTYNEQFF.

The chain carries TRBV6-2 or TRBV6-3 and TRBJ2-7, with 7 nucleotides matching TRBD2. Germline V gene lookup returns CDR1 MNHEY and CDR2 SVGEGT. This CDR3 comprises 13 residues. V dropped 5 bases and J dropped 3; count of bases not matched to a gene: 4. DNA for the CDR3: TGTGCCAGCAGTACTAGCGTAAGCTACGAGCAGTACTTC. This sequence encodes CASSTSVSYEQYF.

This clone was picked up a small number of times. The CDR3 DNA reads as TGCAGCGTTGCTGGGGGCGCCGGGCAAGAGACCCAGTACTTC. It encodes CSVAGGAGQETQYF. The J gene is TRBJ2-5, the V gene TRBV29-1; D is perhaps TRBD1 (6 bases). CDR3 size: 14 residues. Germline lookup yields CDR1 SQVTM and CDR2 ANQGSEA. V lost 4 bases and J lost 2, with 14 bases in between.

The V gene is TRBV5-1, the J gene TRBJ1-6, with no clear D. V gave up 1 base and J gave up 5 bases, with 10 bases separating them. The CDR3 covers 15 residues. Per the germline V gene, CDR1 is SGHRS and CDR2 is YFSETQ. In nucleotides, the CDR3 is TGCGCCAGCAGCTTGACGGGAAAGGATAATTCACCCCTCCACTTT. This gives the protein CASSLTGKDNSPLHF.

The chain combines TRBV30 with TRBJ2-1; 9 bases are a match to TRBD2. Per the germline V gene, CDR1 is GTSNPN and CDR2 is SVGIG (reference sequence). The CDR3 is 14 residues long. V lost 4 bases to trimming and J lost 8 bases; unmatched junction nucleotides: 9. The CDR3, as DNA: TGTGCCTGGACTGGGTTAGCGGGAGTCTATGAGCAGTTCTTC. It specifies CAWTGLAGVYEQFF.

This chain joins TRBV5-1 and TRBJ1-4; tentative D call: TRBD1 (6 bases). The CDR3 loop spans 15 amino acids. V lost 5 bases, J lost 4 bases, and 15 bases lay in between. Germline assignment: CDR1 SGHRS and CDR2 YFSETQ. The CDR3 protein is CASRSTGQINEKLFF. CDR3 sequence (DNA): TGCGCCAGCAGGTCAACCGGACAGATTAATGAAAAACTGTTTTTT.

V and J are TRBV12-3 or TRBV12-4 and TRBJ2-7; D tentatively reads TRBD1 or TRBD2 (5 bases each). Trimming took off 5 bases at V and 7 bases at J, with 15 bases between the two ends. The CDR3 loop spans 13 amino acids. This CDR3 reads CASSLRQRQEQYF. The CDR3 DNA is TGTGCCAGCAGTCTTCGACAGCGGCAGGAGCAGTACTTC.

The J gene is TRBJ1-3, the V gene TRBV10-3; 8 bases are shared with TRBD1. The length of the CDR3 is 15 residues. Germline V gene sequence: CDR1 ENHRY, CDR2 SYGVKD. V trimming: 4 bases; J trimming: 0 bases; junction bases outside the gene matches: 2. CDR3 sequence (DNA): TGTGCCATCAGTGGACAGGGGACCTCTGGAAACACCATATATTTT. Its protein product is CAISGQGTSGNTIYF.

V is TRBV5-4 and J is TRBJ1-1; D perhaps matches TRBD1 (5 bases). V was pared by 2 bases and J by 2 bases, with 10 bases between. The CDR3 totals 14 residues. CDR1 and CDR2 from the germline V gene are SGHNT and YYREEE (reference sequence). In nucleotides, the CDR3 is TGTGCCAGCAGCTTAGGGGTCGTAAACACTGAAGCTTTCTTT. It encodes CASSLGVVNTEAFF.

The chain combines TRBV29-1 with TRBJ1-2, with 9 bases matching TRBD1. The CDR3 contains 13 residues. V lost 4 bases, J lost 6 bases, and 6 bases stayed unmatched. Germline loops: CDR1 SQVTM, CDR2 ANQGSEA. CDR3 bases: TGCAGCGTTGGGGAACAGGGGGCTAATGGCTACACCTTC. Protein sequence: CSVGEQGANGYTF. Full variable domain (outside the CDR3, taken from reference TRBV29-1 and TRBJ1-2): SAVISQKPSRDICQRGTSLTIQCQVDSQVTMMFWYRQQPGQSLTLIATANQGSEATYESGFVIDKFPISRPNLTFSTLTVSNMSPEDSSIYLCSVGEQGANGYTFGSGTRLTVV.

V usage is TRBV30 and J usage is TRBJ2-2; D uncertain. The ends were cut back, 0 bases at V and 5 bases at J, with 10 bases in the middle. Germline loops: CDR1 GTSNPN, CDR2 SVGIG (reference sequence). This CDR3 has 14 residues. The CDR3 DNA follows: TGTGCCTGGAGTGTAAATCAAAAGACCGGGGAGCTGTTTTTT. Its protein is CAWSVNQKTGELFF.

The chain links TRBV5-1 to TRBJ2-7; 7 bases align to TRBD1. Germline CDR1 reads SGHRS; CDR2 reads YFSETQ. V shed 3 bases and J 1 base; nucleotides not matched to a gene: 10. The CDR3 sequence is 16 residues long. The CDR3 sequence is CASSSLSGTASYEQYF. Written as DNA, the CDR3 is TGCGCCAGCAGCTCACTTTCAGGGACAGCATCCTACGAGCAGTACTTC.

This clone was seen only once. This rearrangement joins TRBV4-2 to TRBJ2-1; 7 bases fit TRBD1. This CDR3 contains 17 residues. V was pared by 0 bases and J by 4 bases, with 9 bases of the junction left unmatched. The germline CDR1 and CDR2 sequences are LGHNA and YNFKEQ. CDR3 nucleotides: TGTGCCAGCAGCCAAGATGGGGACAGTGGGCTATACAATGAGCAGTTCTTC. Translated: CASSQDGDSGLYNEQFF.

This chain links TRBV4-3 with TRBJ2-7, with D perhaps TRBD2 (6 bases). Germline V gives CDR1 LGHNA, CDR2 YSLEER. The CDR3 runs 15 residues. V lost 0 bases and J lost 0, with 9 bases in between. CDR3 amino acids: CASSQDSTSSYEQYF. In nucleotides, the CDR3 is TGCGCCAGCAGCCAAGATTCGACTAGCTCCTACGAGCAGTACTTC.

The chain recombines TRBV4-3 with TRBJ2-1, with D maybe TRBD2 (5 bases). Germline V gene data show CDR1 as LGHNA and CDR2 as YSLEER. V was pared by 0 bases and J by 0 bases, with 12 bases between. The CDR3 runs to 17 residues. The CDR3 sequence: CASSQDMMGSSYNEQFF. CDR3 nucleotide sequence: TGCGCCAGCAGCCAAGATATGATGGGGAGCTCCTACAATGAGCAGTTCTTC.

The chain employs TRBV29-1 and TRBJ1-1, with a possible D match to TRBD1 (5 bases). Trimming pared 7 bases from V and 0 bases from J, leaving 12 bases between. The CDR3 runs to 13 residues. In germline, CDR1 is SQVTM, CDR2 ANQGSEA. In nucleotides, the CDR3 is TGCAGCGGTCGAGACAGACTGAACACTGAAGCTTTCTTT. Translation: CSGRDRLNTEAFF.

This chain connects TRBV11-2 to TRBJ2-5, with a weak D call TRBD2 (6 bases). V was pared by 1 base and J by 5 bases, with 14 bases between. This CDR3 contains 15 residues. In germline, CDR1 is SGHAT, CDR2 FQNNGV. As DNA, the CDR3 is TGTGCCAGCAGCTTAGGCACTAGAGGAGGGGAGACCCAGTACTTC. Residues: CASSLGTRGGETQYF. Complete variable domain (other parts from reference TRBV11-2 and TRBJ2-5): EAGVAQSPRYKIIEKRQSVAFWCNPISGHATLYWYQQILGQGPKLLIQFQNNGVVDDSQLPKDRFSAERLKGVDSTLKIQPAKLEDSAVYLCASSLGTRGGETQYFGPGTRLLVL.

The V gene is TRBV5-4, the J gene TRBJ2-3; D remains ambiguous. The CDR3 extends over 15 amino acids. Germline V CDR1 and CDR2: SGHNT, YYREEE (reference sequence). Trimming removed 0 bases at V and 3 bases at J, with 11 bases between. The CDR3 is CASSLAGRATDTQYF. CDR3 sequence (DNA): TGTGCCAGCAGCTTGGCCGGAAGAGCGACAGATACGCAGTATTTT.

The rearrangement joins TRBV23-1 to TRBJ2-7; the D is unclear. TRBV23-1 is an ORF; its function is uncertain. The length of the CDR3 is 9 residues. Between the trimmed V and J ends, which lost 8 bases and 3 bases, there was a span of 2 bases. The CDR3 reads CASLYEQYF. CDR3 DNA: TGCGCCAGCCTCTACGAGCAGTACTTC.

This chain connects TRBV11-2 to TRBJ2-7; D ambiguous. Germline V gene lookup returns CDR1 SGHAT and CDR2 FQNNGV. The CDR3 loop spans 15 amino acids. The V end was cut by 0 bases, the J end by 1 base, with 10 bases between. The CDR3: CASSLDSPRSYEQYF. CDR3 sequence (DNA): TGTGCCAGCAGCTTAGATTCCCCCAGATCCTACGAGCAGTACTTC. The whole variable domain, remainder taken from reference TRBV11-2 and TRBJ2-7, is EAGVAQSPRYKIIEKRQSVAFWCNPISGHATLYWYQQILGQGPKLLIQFQNNGVVDDSQLPKDRFSAERLKGVDSTLKIQPAKLEDSAVYLCASSLDSPRSYEQYFGPGTRLTVT.